This T cell receptor beta chain appears in the sequencing data of a study of early T cells in non-severe SARS-CoV-2 infection. TCRdb recomputed calls from the 5' RACE reads with MiXCR, one row per CDR3 protein. Of just under 85,000 distinct CDR3 sequences listed, about 10% are singletons. V shed 4 bases, J shed 6 bases, and the junction held 3 bases outside the gene matches. This CDR3 has 15 residues. The germline CDR1 and CDR2 sequences are WSHSY and SAAADI. The V and J genes are TRBV10-2 and TRBJ2-1, with 13 bases identical to TRBD2. The sequence was collected from an adult who was a healthcare worker with PCR-confirmed SARS-CoV-2 infection or an uninfected control (not recorded which). The specimen comprised whole blood, sampled at baseline. The CDR3 region has the DNA TGCGCCAGCAGTGGACTAGCGGGAGGAAGCAATGAGCAGTTCTTC. This codes for CASSGLAGGSNEQFF.